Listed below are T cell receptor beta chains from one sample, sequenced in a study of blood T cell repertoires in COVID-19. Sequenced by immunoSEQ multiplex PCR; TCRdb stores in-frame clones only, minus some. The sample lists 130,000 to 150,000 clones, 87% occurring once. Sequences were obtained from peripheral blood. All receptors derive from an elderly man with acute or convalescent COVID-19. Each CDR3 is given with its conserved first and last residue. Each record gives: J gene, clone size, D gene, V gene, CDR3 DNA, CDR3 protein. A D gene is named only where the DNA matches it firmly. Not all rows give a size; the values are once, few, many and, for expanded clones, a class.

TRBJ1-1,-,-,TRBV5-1,TGCGCCAGCAGTTCCCCTCCGGGGGGCACTGAAGCTTTCTTT,CASSSPPGGTEAFF
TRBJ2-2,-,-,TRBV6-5,TGTGCCAGCAGAGCGGACGGCCTGAACACCGGGGAGCTGTTTTTT,CASRADGLNTGELFF
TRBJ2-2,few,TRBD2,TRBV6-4,TGTGCCAGCAGTGTTACTAGCGGCACCGGGGAGCTGTTTTTT,CASSVTSGTGELFF
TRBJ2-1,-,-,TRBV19,TGTGCCAGTAGTTTCAGGGGACTAACGGTACACAATGAGCAGTTCTTC,CASSFRGLTVHNEQFF
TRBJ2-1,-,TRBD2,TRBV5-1,TGCGCCAGCAGCCCGTGGACTAGCGGGAGATACGGTGAGCAGTTCTTC,CASSPWTSGRYGEQFF
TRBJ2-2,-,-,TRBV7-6,TGTGCCAGCAGCTTAGAGGTGCCGGGGGGCATCACCGGGGAGCTGTTTTTT,CASSLEVPGGITGELFF
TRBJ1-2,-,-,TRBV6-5,TGTGCCAGCAGAGGGACATCCTATGGCTACACCTTC,CASRGTSYGYTF
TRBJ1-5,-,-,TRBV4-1,TGCGCCAGCAGCCAAGTTGGGTTTGACAGTAGGGGTGGTGGCAATCAGCCCCAGCATTTT,CASSQVGFDSRGGGNQPQHF
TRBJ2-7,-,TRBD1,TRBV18,TGTGCCAGCTCACCGACAGGGAACCCCTCCTACGAGCAGTACTTC,CASSPTGNPSYEQYF
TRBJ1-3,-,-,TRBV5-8,TGTGCCAGCAGCTCAGACAGATTCTCTGGAAACACCATATATTTT,CASSSDRFSGNTIYF
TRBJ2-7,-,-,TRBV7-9,TGTGCCAGCAACCCTGAGGATACCTACGAGCAGTACTTC,CASNPEDTYEQYF
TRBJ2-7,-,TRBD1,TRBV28,TGTGCCAGCATCTCGGGACAGGGAGGCTACGAGCAGTACTTC,CASISGQGGYEQYF
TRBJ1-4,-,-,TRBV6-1,TGTGCCAGCAGTGACAAGGGGGAAAAACTGTTTTTT,CASSDKGEKLFF
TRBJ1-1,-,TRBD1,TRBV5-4,TGTGCCAGCAGCCCACAGGGGTTTACGAACACTGAAGCTTTCTTT,CASSPQGFTNTEAFF
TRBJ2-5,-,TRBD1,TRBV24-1,TGTGCCACTAAGAACCTGACAGGGAGACAAGAGACCCAGTACTTC,CATKNLTGRQETQYF
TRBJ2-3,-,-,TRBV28,TGTGCCAGCCGAGGCCCCTCCACAGATACGCAGTATTTT,CASRGPSTDTQYF
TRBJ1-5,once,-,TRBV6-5,TGTGCCAGCAGCCCACTCCAGGCGGGGCAGCCCCAGCATTTT,CASSPLQAGQPQHF
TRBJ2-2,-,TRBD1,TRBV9,TGTGCCAGCAGCGTAGGCGGACAGGGTAGAGCCGGGGAGCTGTTTTTT,CASSVGGQGRAGELFF
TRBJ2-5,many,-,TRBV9,TGTGCCAGCAGCGTAGAACACGGGAACCAAGAGACCCAGTACTTC,CASSVEHGNQETQYF
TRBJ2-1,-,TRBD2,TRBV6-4,TGTGCCAGCAGTGACTCAGGACTAGGTAAACGGAATGAGCAGTTCTTC,CASSDSGLGKRNEQFF
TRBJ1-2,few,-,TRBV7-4,TGTGCCAGCAGGCGGGAGACCGGGACCGCAGAAACTAACTATGGCTACACCTTC,CASRRETGTAETNYGYTF
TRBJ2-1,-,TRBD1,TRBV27,TGTGCCAGCAGATATGGGGACAGGGGGCTTAATGAGCAGTTCTTC,CASRYGDRGLNEQFF
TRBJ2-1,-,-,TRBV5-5,TGTGCCAGCAGCTTGGAGAGAGGGTCCTACAATGAGCAGTTCTTC,CASSLERGSYNEQFF
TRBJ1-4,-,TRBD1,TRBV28,TGTGCCGCGGAGACAGGCGGGACAGGAAAACTGTTTTTT,CAAETGGTGKLFF
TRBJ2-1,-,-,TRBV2,TGTGCCACCTCAGGGTCCCCGGCAAATGAGCAGTTCTTC,CATSGSPANEQFF
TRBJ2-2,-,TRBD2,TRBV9,TGTGCCAGCAGCGTCTTCGAGCGGGAAGGGTTGTTTTTT,CASSVFEREGLFF
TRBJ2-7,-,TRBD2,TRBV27,TGTGCCAGCAGTCCACCTGGGGGGGGTCGGGAGCAGTACTTC,CASSPPGGGREQYF
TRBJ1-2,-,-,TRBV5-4,TGTGCCAGCAGCTTTCGGGGAGGGGTGGGAGCTAACTATGGCTACACCTTC,CASSFRGGVGANYGYTF